A selection of T cell receptor beta chains follows, all from one sample in a study of breast tumors, draining lymph nodes, adjacent tissues. Via MiXCR, TCRdb re-called the multiplex PCR reads, giving one row per CDR3 protein. The sample records more than 50,000 distinct CDR3 sequences, about 40% being singletons. The sequencing sample was made of breast tumor tissue. The receptors shown here come from a female donor with breast cancer. Some clones in this sample may be carry-over from other donors' samples. The conserved cysteine and the conserved F or W are not part of the CDR3 here. The order of the fields is J gene, D gene, clone size, V gene, CDR3 protein. A D gene is named only where the DNA matches it firmly. Size values are once, few and many counts, or a class for expanded clones, and some rows have none.

j_gene: TRBJ1-1
d_gene: NA
abundance: NA
v_gene: TRBV7-3
CDR3aa: ASREGTEAF

j_gene: TRBJ1-4
d_gene: NA
abundance: NA
v_gene: TRBV4-1
CDR3aa: ASSHTQVRLFNEKLF

j_gene: TRBJ2-7
d_gene: TRBD1
abundance: many
v_gene: TRBV29-1
CDR3aa: SARGQGDNEQY

j_gene: TRBJ2-3
d_gene: NA
abundance: few
v_gene: TRBV3-1
CDR3aa: ASSQISVPDTQY

j_gene: TRBJ1-5
d_gene: NA
abundance: NA
v_gene: TRBV25-1
CDR3aa: ARVGGGNQPQH

j_gene: TRBJ2-7
d_gene: TRBD1
abundance: many
v_gene: TRBV6-5
CDR3aa: ASKPGQGHYEQY

j_gene: TRBJ1-5
d_gene: NA
abundance: NA
v_gene: TRBV7-9
CDR3aa: ASSFLIWCPETRSNQPQH

j_gene: TRBJ2-5
d_gene: TRBD2
abundance: many
v_gene: TRBV20-1
CDR3aa: SARGGGGTQETQY

j_gene: TRBJ2-5
d_gene: TRBD2
abundance: NA
v_gene: TRBV5-5
CDR3aa: ASSPASGYPGTQY

j_gene: TRBJ1-6
d_gene: NA
abundance: many
v_gene: TRBV9
CDR3aa: ASSVEGGPLH

j_gene: TRBJ1-1
d_gene: TRBD1
abundance: few
v_gene: TRBV2
CDR3aa: ASTWGQTNTEAF

j_gene: TRBJ2-1
d_gene: NA
abundance: NA
v_gene: TRBV11-2
CDR3aa: AGSITGNSYNEQF

j_gene: TRBJ1-3
d_gene: NA
abundance: NA
v_gene: TRBV15
CDR3aa: ATSRRIGSSGNTIY

j_gene: TRBJ2-1
d_gene: NA
abundance: NA
v_gene: TRBV29-1
CDR3aa: SVALAHEQF

j_gene: TRBJ2-3
d_gene: TRBD2
abundance: NA
v_gene: TRBV6-6
CDR3aa: ASSHSGLSTDTQY

j_gene: TRBJ2-1
d_gene: TRBD1
abundance: NA
v_gene: TRBV20-1
CDR3aa: SLGGTGGNEQF

j_gene: TRBJ1-1
d_gene: TRBD1
abundance: NA
v_gene: TRBV27
CDR3aa: ASSPDRVGRHTEAF

j_gene: TRBJ1-5
d_gene: NA
abundance: many
v_gene: TRBV7-8
CDR3aa: ASSTTGPRGSNQPQH

j_gene: TRBJ2-1
d_gene: NA
abundance: many
v_gene: TRBV27
CDR3aa: ASSPGRTYNEQF

j_gene: TRBJ2-3
d_gene: NA
abundance: NA
v_gene: TRBV3-1
CDR3aa: AGRQAGGGTDTQY

j_gene: TRBJ2-1
d_gene: NA
abundance: NA
v_gene: TRBV24-1
CDR3aa: VSPRYNGQF

j_gene: NA
d_gene: NA
abundance: NA
v_gene: TRBV2
CDR3aa: ASSRGQGAGDTQH

j_gene: TRBJ1-5
d_gene: NA
abundance: many
v_gene: TRBV6-6
CDR3aa: ASSQGPHQPQH

j_gene: TRBJ2-7
d_gene: NA
abundance: many
v_gene: TRBV13
CDR3aa: ASSSRTPDYEQY

j_gene: TRBJ1-2
d_gene: NA
abundance: NA
v_gene: TRBV7-8
CDR3aa: ASSPATVSTYGYT

j_gene: TRBJ1-1
d_gene: NA
abundance: NA
v_gene: TRBV14
CDR3aa: ASSQGVPWNTEAS

j_gene: TRBJ2-2
d_gene: NA
abundance: many
v_gene: TRBV7-6
CDR3aa: ASSITSPTGELF

j_gene: TRBJ2-5
d_gene: TRBD1
abundance: NA
v_gene: TRBV7-9
CDR3aa: ASSATRQGLSQETQY

j_gene: TRBJ2-3
d_gene: NA
abundance: NA
v_gene: TRBV3-1
CDR3aa: ASSQMTGKGDTQY

j_gene: TRBJ1-5
d_gene: TRBD1
abundance: NA
v_gene: TRBV11-2
CDR3aa: ASSLDPVDRVEGQETQH

j_gene: TRBJ1-4
d_gene: NA
abundance: NA
v_gene: TRBV7-9
CDR3aa: ASSLNLELF

j_gene: TRBJ1-6
d_gene: NA
abundance: few
v_gene: TRBV27
CDR3aa: ASSLYSSSYNSPLR

j_gene: TRBJ2-7
d_gene: NA
abundance: many
v_gene: TRBV6-6
CDR3aa: ASSYEVGSSSYEQY

j_gene: TRBJ2-1
d_gene: NA
abundance: NA
v_gene: TRBV20-1
CDR3aa: SAERPLYNEQF

j_gene: TRBJ2-1
d_gene: TRBD2
abundance: NA
v_gene: TRBV27
CDR3aa: ASRRLAAVSGEQF

j_gene: TRBJ1-2
d_gene: NA
abundance: many
v_gene: TRBV3-1
CDR3aa: ASSQVSSGGYT

j_gene: TRBJ2-5
d_gene: NA
abundance: many
v_gene: TRBV6-5
CDR3aa: ASNRVGKETQY

j_gene: TRBJ1-2
d_gene: NA
abundance: NA
v_gene: TRBV2
CDR3aa: ASSQVGEANYGYT

j_gene: TRBJ1-2
d_gene: NA
abundance: many
v_gene: TRBV30
CDR3aa: ASTLPGTGYT

j_gene: TRBJ2-7
d_gene: TRBD1
abundance: NA
v_gene: TRBV6-2/TRBV6-3
CDR3aa: ASSYSTLPGGSYEQY

j_gene: TRBJ2-7
d_gene: NA
abundance: NA
v_gene: TRBV29-1
CDR3aa: SASSGPVYEQY

j_gene: TRBJ2-3
d_gene: TRBD2
abundance: NA
v_gene: TRBV7-2
CDR3aa: ASSSRLAGADTQY

j_gene: TRBJ1-6
d_gene: NA
abundance: many
v_gene: TRBV7-9
CDR3aa: ASSSSKGWNSPLH

j_gene: TRBJ2-3
d_gene: TRBD2
abundance: NA
v_gene: TRBV25-1
CDR3aa: ASSDPTSGTDTQY

j_gene: TRBJ2-1
d_gene: TRBD2
abundance: many
v_gene: TRBV19
CDR3aa: ASSPGLAGGTYRNEQF

j_gene: TRBJ2-3
d_gene: NA
abundance: many
v_gene: TRBV11-2
CDR3aa: ASSRNPGPLPDTQY

j_gene: TRBJ1-5
d_gene: NA
abundance: many
v_gene: TRBV6-1
CDR3aa: ASNMQGHQPQH

j_gene: TRBJ2-7
d_gene: NA
abundance: many
v_gene: TRBV3-1
CDR3aa: ASSREDSSYEQY

j_gene: TRBJ2-1
d_gene: TRBD1
abundance: many
v_gene: TRBV7-3
CDR3aa: ASSLNGDSHMNEQF

j_gene: TRBJ2-2
d_gene: NA
abundance: NA
v_gene: TRBV5-1
CDR3aa: ASSLDGRGLTGELF

j_gene: TRBJ2-1
d_gene: NA
abundance: few
v_gene: TRBV27
CDR3aa: ASRGAVSSYNEQF

j_gene: TRBJ1-2
d_gene: NA
abundance: NA
v_gene: TRBV14
CDR3aa: ASSQVDFMGRGYT

j_gene: TRBJ1-2
d_gene: NA
abundance: many
v_gene: TRBV3-1
CDR3aa: ASEGREANYGYT

j_gene: TRBJ2-5
d_gene: TRBD1
abundance: NA
v_gene: TRBV29-1
CDR3aa: SGGRDRGQETQY

j_gene: TRBJ1-2
d_gene: TRBD1
abundance: once
v_gene: TRBV19
CDR3aa: ASSIIETGYGYGYT

j_gene: TRBJ2-3
d_gene: NA
abundance: many
v_gene: TRBV18
CDR3aa: ASSPGHWDTQY

j_gene: TRBJ1-4
d_gene: NA
abundance: NA
v_gene: TRBV5-5
CDR3aa: ASSYRAGSEKLF

j_gene: TRBJ1-5
d_gene: TRBD1
abundance: once
v_gene: TRBV7-2
CDR3aa: ASSLVIGTGRGNQPQH

j_gene: TRBJ2-3
d_gene: TRBD2
abundance: many
v_gene: TRBV24-1
CDR3aa: ATKGAGTSGTDTQY

j_gene: TRBJ2-7
d_gene: NA
abundance: many
v_gene: TRBV14
CDR3aa: ASSPDTILSYEQY